These T cell receptor beta chains were read from a single sample in a study of shared clonotypes between healthy human individuals. Repertoires were generated with immunoSEQ multiplex PCR, while TCRdb's copy carries only in-frame clones and drops some. The data show about 2.4 million clones, approximately 94% seen once. The sample was naive CD4+ T cells from PBMCs. These TCRs come from a man in his late teens or twenties in good health. Some clones in this sample may be carry-over from other donors' samples. Each CDR3 is given with its conserved first and last residue. D genes are given only for firm matches. A clone size is listed for some rows: how often the clone was seen (once, few, many), or a class if it is expanded.

clone size	D gene	V gene	J gene	CDR3 protein	CDR3 DNA
few	.	TRBV2	TRBJ1-1	CASSEVWTEAFF	TGTGCCAGCAGTGAAGTATGGACTGAAGCTTTCTTT
.	.	TRBV28	TRBJ1-5	CASSPVGQPQHF	TGTGCCAGCAGTCCCGTGGGTCAGCCCCAGCATTTT
.	TRBD1	TRBV7-3	TRBJ2-2	CASSSGTGGIGELFF	TGTGCCAGCAGCTCCGGGACAGGGGGTATTGGGGAGCTGTTTTTT
once	.	TRBV7-9	TRBJ2-6	CASSLIRPSGANVLTF	TGTGCCAGCAGCTTAATAAGGCCTTCTGGGGCCAACGTCCTGACTTTC
.	TRBD1	TRBV27	TRBJ1-2	CASSRNRGPDGYTF	TGTGCCAGCAGTAGAAACAGGGGGCCAGATGGCTACACCTTC
.	TRBD2	TRBV4-1	TRBJ2-1	CASSQVAGGNEQFF	TGCGCCAGCAGCCAAGTGGCGGGGGGTAATGAGCAGTTCTTC
.	.	TRBV7-8	TRBJ2-3	CASGGSLIDTQYF	TGTGCCAGCGGGGGGAGCTTGATAGATACGCAGTATTTT
.	.	TRBV28	TRBJ2-7	CASSFWRRSSYEQYF	TGTGCCAGCAGTTTCTGGCGGCGAAGTTCCTACGAGCAGTACTTC
.	.	TRBV5-1	TRBJ1-3	CASSLTGPGNTIYF	TGCGCCAGCAGCTTAACAGGTCCTGGAAACACCATATATTTT
.	TRBD2	TRBV4-2	TRBJ2-3	CASSQDIASGKTDTQYF	TGTGCCAGCAGCCAAGATATCGCTAGCGGGAAAACAGATACGCAGTATTTT
.	TRBD2	TRBV7-8	TRBJ2-3	CASRERPGTSGIGGTDTQYF	TGTGCCAGCAGGGAACGCCCCGGGACTAGCGGGATAGGCGGGACAGATACGCAGTATTTT
.	.	TRBV10-3	TRBJ1-1	CATGGKTEAFF	TGTGCCACCGGCGGTAAGACTGAAGCTTTCTTT
.	.	TRBV2	TRBJ2-1	CASSERRGVDEQFF	TGTGCCAGCAGTGAGAGGAGGGGAGTTGATGAGCAGTTCTTC
.	.	TRBV4-1	TRBJ2-7	CASSLGTGQSSYEQYF	TGCGCCAGCAGCCTAGGTACGGGTCAGAGTTCCTACGAGCAGTACTTC
.	TRBD1	TRBV5-1	TRBJ1-3	CASSDKTGGLNTIYF	TGCGCCAGCAGCGACAAAACAGGGGGCCTAAACACCATATATTTT
.	.	TRBV29-1	TRBJ1-2	CSVGGESTYGYTF	TGCAGCGTCGGGGGAGAAAGTACCTATGGCTACACCTTC
few	.	TRBV13	TRBJ1-4	CASSLDGRNEKLFF	TGTGCCAGCAGCTTAGATGGACGGAATGAAAAACTGTTTTTT
.	.	TRBV2	TRBJ2-3	CASMKLLSTDTQYF	TGTGCCAGCATGAAGCTGCTGAGCACAGATACGCAGTATTTT
.	TRBD1	TRBV19	TRBJ2-7	CASSIGRTGSYEQYF	TGTGCCAGTAGTATAGGTCGGACAGGGTCCTACGAGCAGTACTTC
.	.	TRBV28	TRBJ1-2	CASSQTQNIYGYTF	TGTGCCAGCAGCCAAACACAGAATATCTATGGCTACACCTTC
.	.	TRBV12-5	TRBJ2-2	CASGSSTGGSGFAGELFF	TGTGCTAGTGGTTCCTCGACTGGGGGGAGTGGGTTTGCCGGGGAGCTGTTTTTT
.	.	TRBV30	TRBJ2-1	CAWSVLLDPYNEQFF	TGTGCCTGGAGTGTCCTGCTGGACCCCTACAATGAGCAGTTCTTC
.	TRBD2	TRBV13	TRBJ2-7	CASSFWTSGPSKYEQYF	TGTGCCAGCAGCTTTTGGACTAGCGGCCCCTCTAAGTACGAGCAGTACTTC
.	TRBD2	TRBV4-1	TRBJ2-4	CASSPGLAGGRAKNIQYF	TGCGCCAGCAGCCCCGGACTAGCGGGAGGGCGGGCCAAAAACATTCAGTACTTC
.	TRBD2	TRBV29-1	TRBJ2-3	CSVEGPAGVDTQYF	TGCAGCGTTGAAGGACCAGCGGGAGTGGATACGCAGTATTTT
.	.	TRBV2	TRBJ2-7	CASRAETYEQYF	TGTGCCAGCAGGGCCGAGACCTACGAGCAGTACTTC
.	.	TRBV2	TRBJ1-2	CASSDRVAGQGYTF	TGTGCCAGCAGCGACCGGGTGGCGGGGCAGGGCTACACCTTC
.	.	TRBV7-9	TRBJ2-6	CASSLVGRGSGANVLTF	TGTGCCAGCAGCTTAGTCGGCAGGGGCTCTGGGGCCAACGTCCTGACTTTC
.	TRBD2	TRBV27	TRBJ2-1	CASRPSGNNEQFF	TGTGCCAGCAGACCTAGCGGCAACAATGAGCAGTTCTTC
.	.	TRBV14	TRBJ2-1	CASSQVRLALGNEQFF	TGTGCCAGCAGCCAAGTGCGGCTTGCCCTGGGCAATGAGCAGTTCTTC
.	TRBD2	TRBV5-4	TRBJ2-1	CASSSGGGISYNEQFF	TGTGCCAGCAGCTCGGGAGGCGGAATAAGCTACAATGAGCAGTTCTTC
once	TRBD2	TRBV28	TRBJ2-7	CASSPTLLAGIVHEQYF	TGTGCCAGCAGTCCCACCTTACTAGCGGGAATCGTCCACGAGCAGTACTTC
.	.	TRBV4-1	TRBJ2-7	CASSQDLHRAKSQEQYF	TGCGCCAGCAGCCAAGATCTTCACAGGGCAAAGAGTCAGGAGCAGTACTTC
.	.	TRBV29-1	TRBJ1-5	CSVQGSLNQPQHF	TGCAGCGTCCAGGGGTCCCTCAATCAGCCCCAGCATTTT
.	.	TRBV5-5	TRBJ2-3	CASSLEVGVTQYF	TGTGCCAGCAGCTTGGAGGTTGGGGTTACGCAGTATTTT
.	.	TRBV28	TRBJ1-6	CASSDPYNSPLHF	TGTGCCAGCAGTGATCCATATAATTCACCCCTCCACTTT
.	.	TRBV7-2	TRBJ2-3	CASSLELLSTDTQYF	TGTGCCAGCAGCTTAGAACTACTTAGCACAGATACACAGTATTTT
.	.	TRBV7-9	TRBJ1-1	CASSFSGPEAFF	TGTGCCAGCAGCTTTTCCGGACCTGAAGCTTTCTTT
.	TRBD2	TRBV29-1	TRBJ2-3	CSVAVGREDTQYF	TGCAGCGTGGCGGTCGGGAGGGAAGATACGCAGTATTTT
.	TRBD2	TRBV7-2	TRBJ2-3	CASSFSGTNADTQYF	TGTGCCAGCAGCTTTAGCGGGACAAATGCAGATACGCAGTATTTT
.	.	TRBV7-3	TRBJ1-1	CASSLTWDPRAEAFF	TGTGCCAGCAGCTTAACCTGGGACCCGCGCGCTGAAGCTTTCTTT
once	.	TRBV29-1	TRBJ2-5	CKVAGGLAGETQYF	TGCAAAGTGGCAGGGGGTTTAGCGGGAGAGACCCAGTACTTC
.	TRBD2	TRBV4-2	TRBJ2-2	CASSQVMASGNTGELFF	TGTGCCAGCAGCCAAGTTATGGCTAGCGGGAACACCGGGGAGCTGTTTTTT
.	.	TRBV2	TRBJ2-3	CASMGGTGTDTQYF	TGTGCCAGCATGGGGGGGACAGGCACAGATACGCAGTATTTT
.	.	TRBV25-1	TRBJ1-1	CASGRTGNTEAFF	TGTGCCAGCGGACGGACGGGGAACACTGAAGCTTTCTTT
.	TRBD2	TRBV6-4	TRBJ2-1	CASRAGVVPYNEQFF	TGTGCCAGCAGGGCGGGAGTTGTGCCCTACAATGAGCAGTTCTTC
.	.	TRBV7-7	TRBJ1-3	CASSPLGEFSGNTIYF	TGTGCCAGCAGCCCACTAGGGGAGTTCTCTGGAAACACCATATATTTT
.	.	TRBV7-2	TRBJ2-1	CASSLSGGQGGLNEQFF	TGTGCCAGCAGCTTATCAGGAGGACAGGGAGGGCTGAATGAGCAGTTCTTC
.	.	TRBV7-8	TRBJ1-1	CASSQPGEGNTEAFF	TGTGCCAGCAGCCAGCCGGGGGAGGGAAACACTGAAGCTTTCTTT
.	.	TRBV20-1	TRBJ1-2	CSARDLYGYTF	TGCAGTGCTAGAGATCTCTATGGCTACACCTTC
.	.	TRBV28	TRBJ1-2	CASSLGGSNYGYTF	TGTGCCAGCAGTTTAGGGGGCTCTAACTATGGCTACACCTTC
.	.	TRBV28	TRBJ2-1	CASSLNGYEQFF	TGTGCCAGCAGTTTAAACGGCTATGAGCAGTTCTTC
.	TRBD1	TRBV5-4	TRBJ2-6	CASSSDRAGANVLTF	TGTGCCAGCAGCTCCGACAGGGCTGGGGCCAACGTCCTGACTTTC
.	TRBD2	TRBV7-9	TRBJ2-1	CASSRIIAGGYNEQFF	TGTGCCAGCAGCCGTATAATAGCGGGAGGCTACAATGAGCAGTTCTTC